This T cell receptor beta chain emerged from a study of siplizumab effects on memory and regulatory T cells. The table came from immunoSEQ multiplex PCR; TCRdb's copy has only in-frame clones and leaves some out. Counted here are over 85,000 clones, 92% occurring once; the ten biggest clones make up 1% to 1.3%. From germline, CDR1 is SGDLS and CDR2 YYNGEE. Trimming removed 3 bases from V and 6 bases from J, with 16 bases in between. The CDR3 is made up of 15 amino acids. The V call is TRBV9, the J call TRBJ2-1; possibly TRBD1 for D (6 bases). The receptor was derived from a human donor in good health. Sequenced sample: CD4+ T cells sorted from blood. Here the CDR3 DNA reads TGTGCCAGCAGCGACATACAGGGAAGGAGCAATGAGCAGTTCTTC. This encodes CASSDIQGRSNEQFF.